The text below deals with one T cell receptor beta chain. Its target is unknown. The sample belongs to a study of cytomegalovirus exposure and HLA in healthy donors. Study-level results: Cytomegalovirus-associated TCR beta chains were listed, numbering 150 to 200.

Using immunoSEQ multiplex PCR, the repertoire was profiled, and TCRdb retains in-frame clones only, with some absent. Altogether 350,000 or so clones are present, 86% being singletons, with the ten largest covering about 0.8%. This clonotype was sampled from a woman aged 18-29 years in good health and CMV-seronegative. The source material was PBMCs.

In nucleotides, the CDR3 is TGTGCCAGCAGTGCCCGGGGGGACGAGTTCTTC. It specifies CASSARGDEFF. The chain uses TRBV25-1 and TRBJ2-1, with 7 bases fitting TRBD2. The CDR3 covers 11 residues. Germline CDR1 reads MGHDK; CDR2 reads SYGVNS. V lost 4 bases, J lost 14 bases, and 5 bases stayed unmatched.